This entry lists 19 T cell receptor beta chains sequenced from one sample in a study of blood T cells in healthy people across ages. It was with a sample-barcoded 5' primer and a J-beta primer mix that a second PCR of about 7 to 12 cycles was run. A single record per CDR3 protein comes from TCRdb applying MiXCR to the 5' RACE reads. The profile covers about 1.6 million distinct CDR3 sequences, with roughly 32% appearing a single time and roughly 10% taken by the ten largest. Sequencing used blood. These receptors came from a woman in her 30s in good health.

This chain uses TRBV11-2 with TRBJ2-1; D unclear. V lost 6 bases to trimming and J lost 10 bases, with 16 bases between them. The CDR3 runs to 13 residues. Germline CDR1 SGHAT, CDR2 FQNNGV. The CDR3 sequence: CASRPTWDFEQFF. The CDR3 nucleotides read TGTGCCAGCAGGCCTACCTGGGATTTCGAGCAGTTCTTC.

The rearrangement joins TRBV10-2 to TRBJ1-5; TRBD1 might be the D (5 bases). CDR3 length: 15 amino acids. Germline assignment: CDR1 WSHSY and CDR2 SAAADI. CDR3: CGNSSDSRADQPQHF. CDR3 nucleotides: TGCGGCAACAGTTCCGACAGCCGGGCCGATCAGCCCCAGCATTTT.

V is TRBV5-1 and J is TRBJ2-5; weak D call: TRBD2 (5 bases). The CDR3 sequence is 12 residues long. Germline V gives CDR1 SGHRS, CDR2 YFSETQ. V lost 5 bases, J lost 5 bases, and 10 bases lay in between. The CDR3 sequence is CASSRETETQYF. For the CDR3, the DNA is TGCGCCAGCAGTAGGGAGACGGAGACCCAGTACTTC.

In its sample, this clonotype was seen a few times. The J gene is TRBJ1-1, the V gene TRBV9; D is ambiguous. V was cut by 0 bases and J by 1 base, with 7 bases left in between. CDR3 length equals 14 residues. Per the germline V gene, CDR1 is SGDLS and CDR2 is YYNGEE. Written as DNA, the CDR3 is TGTGCCAGCAGCGTAGCTCGTGAGAACACTGAAGCTTTCTTT. This gives the protein CASSVARENTEAFF.

The chain uses TRBV20-1 and TRBJ2-7, with D possibly TRBD1 on 5 matching bases. From germline, CDR1 is DFQATT and CDR2 SNEGSKA (reference sequence). Trimming cost V 8 bases and J 6 bases, with 11 bases left between them. This CDR3 has 10 amino acids. This CDR3 reads CSTLGAEQYF. The CDR3 DNA reads TGCAGTACTCTTGGGGCCGAGCAGTACTTC.

As concerns this clonotype: Its ends do not fully match the called genes, so a read error is possible. This sequence joins TRBV4-1 and TRBJ2-3; D possibly corresponds to TRBD2 (5 bases). Germline CDR1 is MGHRA and CDR2 is YSYEKL. The CDR3 runs 17 residues. The chain's CDR3 is CASSQEVLAASIDTQYF. In nucleotides, the CDR3 is TGCGCCAGCAGCCAAGAGGTTTTGGCGGCTAGCATAGATACGCAGTATTTT.

This clonotype came up a few times. The gene calls are TRBV20-1 and TRBJ1-5, with D unclear. Germline-derived CDR1 and CDR2 are DFQATT and SNEGSKA (reference sequence). Trimming took off 7 bases at V and 0 bases at J, with 13 bases between the two ends. The CDR3 contains 14 residues. CDR3 nucleotides: TGCAGTGGAGAGAGTTACAATAGCAATCAGCCCCAGCATTTT. It codes for CSGESYNSNQPQHF.

V is TRBV6-4 and J is TRBJ1-2; 7 bases line up with TRBD1. CDR3 size: 13 residues. Germline V CDR1 and CDR2: MRHNA, SNTAGT. V lost 4 bases and J lost 8; bases outside the gene matches: 7. The CDR3 DNA follows: TGTGCCAGCAGTGCTCACAGGGGTATGGGCTACACCTTC. Amino acids: CASSAHRGMGYTF.

In this sample, this clonotype turned up a few times. The CDR3: CASSQEGGLAVHEQYF. Here the CDR3 DNA reads TGCGCCAGCAGCCAAGAAGGGGGACTAGCGGTCCACGAGCAGTACTTC. The chain recombines TRBV4-1 with TRBJ2-7; 11 bases map to TRBD2. The CDR3 covers 16 residues. Trimming removed 0 bases from V and 5 bases from J; junction bases left unmatched: 6. Germline values: CDR1 MGHRA, CDR2 YSYEKL.

The chain is built from TRBV5-4 and TRBJ2-1; 7 bases match TRBD2. The CDR3 is 15 amino acids. V lost 7 bases to trimming and J lost 0 bases; unmatched junction nucleotides: 7. Germline CDR1 is SGHNT and CDR2 is YYREEE (reference sequence). The CDR3 loop reads CASQDRTSSYNEQFF. The CDR3 DNA reads TGTGCCAGCCAGGACCGGACTAGCTCCTACAATGAGCAGTTCTTC.

To note about this clonotype: Germline and junction disagree at one end, which may indicate a read error. This sequence joins TRBV30 and TRBJ2-3; TRBD2 matches at 8 bases. This CDR3 contains 13 residues. CDR1 and CDR2 from the germline V gene are GTSNPN and SVGIG (reference sequence). The CDR3, as DNA: TGTGCCTGGGTAGCGGGAACCACAGATACGCGGTATTTT. Translation: CAWVAGTTDTRYF. Combining the CDR3 with reference TRBV30 and TRBJ2-3 gives the whole variable domain SQTIHQWPATLVQPVGSPLSLECTVEGTSNPNLYWYRQAAGRGLQLLFYSVGIGQISSEVPQNLSASRPQDRQFILSSKKLLLSDSGFYLCAWVAGTTDTRYFGPGTRLTVL.

Points on this clonotype: Relative to the germline gene, one junction end is altered; a read error may explain this. The CDR3 coding sequence is TGTGCCAGCAGCCTAGACCCGGGGGCTATCTATGGCTACACCTTC. Protein product: CASSLDPGAIYGYTF. The gene calls are TRBV11-2 and TRBJ1-2, with TRBD1 as a possible D gene (6 bases). Germline CDR1 SGHAT, CDR2 FQNNGV. The CDR3 sequence is 15 residues long. Together with reference TRBV11-2 and TRBJ1-2, the CDR3 gives the full variable domain: EAGVAQSPRYKIIEKRQSVAFWCNPISGHATLYWYQQILGQGPKLLIQFQNNGVVDDSQLPKDRFSAERLKGVDSTLKIQPAKLEDSAVYLCASSLDPGAIYGYTFGSGTRLTVV.

The chain carries TRBV3-1 and TRBJ1-6, with unresolved D. This CDR3 spans 16 amino acids. Germline V CDR1 and CDR2: LGHDT, YNNKEL (reference sequence). Trimming removed 2 bases from V and 0 bases from J, with 8 bases in between. This CDR3 reads CASSQIWDSYNSPLHF. CDR3 sequence (DNA): TGTGCCAGCAGCCAAATCTGGGACTCCTATAATTCACCCCTCCACTTT.

The V gene is TRBV15, the J gene TRBJ2-5; no clear D. V shed 4 bases and J shed 5 bases, with 8 bases lying between them. From germline, CDR1 is LNHNV and CDR2 YYDKDF (reference sequence). The CDR3 consists of 12 residues. The DNA of the CDR3 is TGTGCCACCAGCAACCTCCGGGAGACCCAGTACTTC. Translating gives CATSNLRETQYF. Together with reference TRBV15 and TRBJ2-5, the CDR3 gives the full variable domain: DAMVIQNPRYQVTQFGKPVTLSCSQTLNHNVMYWYQQKSSQAPKLLFHYYDKDFNNEADTPDNFQSRRPNTSFCFLDIRSPGLGDTAMYLCATSNLRETQYFGPGTRLLVL.

This chain connects TRBV12-3 or TRBV12-4 to TRBJ1-2, with a possible D match to TRBD1 (5 bases). The CDR3 loop spans 13 amino acids. V lost 5 bases and J 8 bases, leaving 15 bases between the germline ends. The CDR3 bases are TGTGCCAGCAGTCTGGGACTGTCCAGGGGCTACACCTTC. Its translation is CASSLGLSRGYTF.

J is TRBJ2-1 and V is TRBV9; D may be TRBD2 (5 bases). Germline assignment: CDR1 SGDLS and CDR2 YYNGEE. The CDR3 covers 15 residues. The V end was cut by 4 bases, the J end by 6 bases, with 17 bases between. The CDR3, as DNA: TGTGCCAGCAGCCTCCTTGGAGGTACCGGCAATGAGCAGTTCTTC. This encodes CASSLLGGTGNEQFF.

About this clonotype: A much larger clone differs by one base, so this may be a read error. The CDR3 region has the DNA TGTGCCAGCAGCGTAGTTTCCGGGGATGAGCAGTTCTTC. It translates to CASSVVSGDEQFF. The chain combines TRBV9 with TRBJ2-1; D might be TRBD2 (5 bases). The germline V gene encodes CDR1 SGDLS and CDR2 YYNGEE. V lost 0 bases, J lost 8 bases, and 9 bases lay in between. The length of the CDR3 is 13 residues.

The table lists this clonotype with a few counts. The gene calls are TRBV12-3 or TRBV12-4 and TRBJ2-7, with TRBD1 matching over 8 bases. The CDR3 covers 14 residues. Losses at the gene ends were 3 bases for V and 2 bases for J; bases not matched to a gene: 3. The CDR3 region is CASSFRTGTYEQYF. CDR3 DNA: TGTGCCAGCAGTTTCCGGACAGGGACCTACGAGCAGTACTTC.

This clonotype has only a few counts. Germline and junction disagree at one end, which may indicate a read error. The chain links TRBV6-5 to TRBJ2-5; D is unclear. The germline V gene has CDR1 MNHEY and CDR2 SVGAGI. The CDR3 covers 14 residues. The CDR3 coding sequence is TGTGCCAGCAGCGCCTCGACAAGGCAAGATACCCAGTACTTC. This gives the protein CASSASTRQDTQYF.